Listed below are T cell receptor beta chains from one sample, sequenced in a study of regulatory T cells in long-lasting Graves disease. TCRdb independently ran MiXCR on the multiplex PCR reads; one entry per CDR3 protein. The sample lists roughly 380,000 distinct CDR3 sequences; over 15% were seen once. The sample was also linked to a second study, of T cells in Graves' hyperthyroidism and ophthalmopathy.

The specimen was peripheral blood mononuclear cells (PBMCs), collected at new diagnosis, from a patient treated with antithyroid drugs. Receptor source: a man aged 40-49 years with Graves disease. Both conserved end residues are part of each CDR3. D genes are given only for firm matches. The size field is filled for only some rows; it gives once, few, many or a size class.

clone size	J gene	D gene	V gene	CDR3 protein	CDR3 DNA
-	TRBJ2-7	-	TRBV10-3	CAISDRGGEQYF	TGTGCCATCAGTGACAGGGGTGGTGAGCAGTACTTC
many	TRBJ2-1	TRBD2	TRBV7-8	CASSLEARGTTTARFHEQFF	TGTGCCAGCAGCTTAGAGGCGCGGGGGACTACGACCGCCCGGTTCCATGAGCAGTTCTTC
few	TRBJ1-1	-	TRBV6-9	CASSYTGAAFF	TGTGCCAGCAGTTACACTGGGGCAGCTTTCTTT
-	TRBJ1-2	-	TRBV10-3	CAISDEGTYGYTF	TGTGCCATCAGTGATGAGGGAACCTATGGCTACACCTTC
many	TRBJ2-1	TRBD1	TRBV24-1	CATSDFGQGDDNEQFF	TGTGCCACCAGTGATTTTGGGCAGGGGGATGACAATGAGCAGTTCTTC
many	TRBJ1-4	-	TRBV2	CASSNQAGVAEKLFF	TGTGCCAGCAGTAATCAGGCAGGAGTCGCTGAAAAACTGTTTTTT
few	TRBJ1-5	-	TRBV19	CASSIGQPRQPQHF	TGTGCCAGTAGTATCGGGCAGCCCCGTCAGCCCCAGCATTTT
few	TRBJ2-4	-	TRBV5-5	CASTLLLAKNIQYF	TGTGCCAGCACCCTACTGTTAGCCAAAAACATTCAGTACTTC
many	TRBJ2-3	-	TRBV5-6	CASNSRTGNTDTQYF	TGTGCCAGCAACTCCAGGACGGGGAACACAGATACGCAGTATTTT
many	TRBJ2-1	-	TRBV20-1	CSAKSRRGGFYNEQFF	TGCAGTGCTAAGTCAAGGAGGGGGGGATTTTACAATGAGCAGTTCTTC
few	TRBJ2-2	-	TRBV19	CASHRVVTGELFF	TGTGCCAGTCACAGGGTGGTCACCGGGGAGCTGTTTTTT
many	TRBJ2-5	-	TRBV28	CASSRTTPPETQYF	TGTGCCAGCAGTAGAACTACACCCCCAGAGACCCAGTACTTC
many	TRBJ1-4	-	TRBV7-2	CASSLVAGGEKLFF	TGTGCCAGCAGCTTAGTGGCGGGAGGGGAAAAACTGTTTTTT
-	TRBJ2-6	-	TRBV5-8	CASSLGYRGANVLTF	TGTGCCAGCAGCTTGGGATATCGCGGGGCCAACGTCCTGACTTTC
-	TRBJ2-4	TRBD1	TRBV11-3	CASSLDPGQKNIQYF	TGTGCCAGCAGCTTAGATCCGGGACAGAAAAACATTCAGTACTTC
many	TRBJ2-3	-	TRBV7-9	CAGMKDSRTDTQYF	TGTGCCGGCATGAAGGACAGCCGCACAGATACGCAGTATTTT
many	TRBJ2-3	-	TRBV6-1	CASSEAEWADTQYF	TGTGCCAGCAGTGAAGCAGAGTGGGCAGATACGCAGTATTTT
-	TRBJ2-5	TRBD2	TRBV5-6	CASSLLAGAIQETQYF	TGTGCCAGCAGCTTATTAGCGGGGGCCATACAAGAGACCCAGTACTTC
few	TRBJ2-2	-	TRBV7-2	CASSLARGGAQLFF	TGTGCCAGCAGCTTAGCTCGCGGGGGCGCCCAGCTGTTTTTT
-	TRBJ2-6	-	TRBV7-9	CASSFAPGSGANVLTF	TGTGCCAGCAGCTTTGCTCCGGGCTCTGGGGCCAACGTCCTGACTTTC
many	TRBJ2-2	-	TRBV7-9	CASSINQGTGSGELFF	TGTGCCAGCAGCATAAATCAGGGGACGGGAAGCGGGGAGCTGTTTTTT
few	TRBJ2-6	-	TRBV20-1	CSASTGVGANVLTF	TGCAGTGCTAGCACGGGGGTTGGGGCCAACGTCCTGACTTTC